This T cell receptor beta chain originates from a study of blood T cell repertoires in COVID-19. For the study at large: In each case, the material was cDNA or gDNA derived from T cells, B-cell-depleted T cells, or PBMCs.

Looked up from germline, CDR1 is GTSNPN and CDR2 is SVGIG (reference sequence). V was pared by 4 bases and J by 3 bases, with 10 bases of the junction left unmatched. The CDR3 length is 17 residues. Original handling: By means of reference gene primer amplification, nucleated cell counts were estimated. This table comes from immunoSEQ multiplex PCR, and its TCRdb copy is limited to in-frame clones, with some not included. The V and J calls and the clone size are those of that table, but D and trimming were determined from the DNA. The data show under 200,000 clones, roughly 78% seen once. This clonotype was obtained from a man in his 70s with active or convalescent COVID-19. Input material: peripheral blood. The rearrangement uses TRBV30 and TRBJ1-6, with 9 bases identical to TRBD1. This chain's CDR3 is CAWKTLQGAGYNSPLHF. CDR3 nucleotides: TGTGCCTGGAAAACATTACAGGGGGCTGGCTATAATTCACCCCTCCACTTT. The variable domain in full, with the rest retrieved from reference TRBV30 and TRBJ1-6, is SQTIHQWPATLVQPVGSPLSLECTVEGTSNPNLYWYRQAAGRGLQLLFYSVGIGQISSEVPQNLSASRPQDRQFILSSKKLLLSDSGFYLCAWKTLQGAGYNSPLHFGNGTRLTVT.